The 18 T cell receptor beta chains below were found in one sample sequenced in a study of blood T cell repertoires in COVID-19. Some clones are missing from TCRdb's copy, which holds only in-frame ones; the method was immunoSEQ multiplex PCR. Here the sample spans approximately 300,000 clones, around 86% being singletons. The sample was PBMCs or T cells enriched from blood (not recorded which). These receptors all stem from a woman aged 18-35 years who had recovered from COVID-19.

In its sample, this clone was seen once. The chain carries TRBV7-8 and TRBJ1-4, with 9 bases that match TRBD1. CDR1 is SGHVS and CDR2 is FQNEAQ in the germline V gene. The CDR3 sequence is 14 residues long. V dropped 5 bases and J dropped 6; count of bases not matched to a gene: 4. The CDR3 nucleotides are TGTGCCAGCAGCCTACAGGGGGCTTATGAAAAACTGTTTTTT. It is translated as CASSLQGAYEKLFF.

This clone appeared a few times. V usage is TRBV3-1 (or the pseudogene TRBV3-2) and J usage is TRBJ2-1; unclear D gene. V was trimmed by 2 bases and J by 5 bases, leaving 7 bases between them. CDR1 LGHDT and CDR2 YNNKEL come from the germline V gene (reference sequence). The CDR3 is 13 amino acids. The CDR3: CASSQFGDNEQFF. The CDR3 bases are TGTGCCAGCAGCCAATTCGGAGACAATGAGCAGTTCTTC.

The chain employs TRBV10-1 and TRBJ2-7; 7 bases map to TRBD2. The V gene end was trimmed by 4 bases and the J gene end by 6 bases; junction bases not matched to a gene: 6. From germline, CDR1 is WNHNN and CDR2 SYGVQD (reference sequence). The CDR3 has 13 residues. The CDR3 DNA reads TGCGCCAGCAGTGCGCAGCGGGACCTCGAGCAGTACTTC. This translates into CASSAQRDLEQYF.

This clone was found once. This chain joins TRBV5-8 and TRBJ2-5, with 8 bases aligning to TRBD2. With V trimmed by 2 bases and J by 5 bases, 5 bases remained unmatched. There are 14 residues in the CDR3. Germline V gives CDR1 SGHTS, CDR2 YDEGEE. CDR3 loop: CASSLAGDHETQYF. The CDR3 DNA is TGTGCCAGCAGCTTAGCGGGAGATCACGAGACCCAGTACTTC.

This clone was observed a single time. The J gene is TRBJ2-1, the V gene TRBV7-3; D not certain. V lost 2 bases and J 0 bases, leaving 8 bases between the germline ends. The CDR3 extends over 15 amino acids. Germline-derived CDR1 and CDR2 are SGHTA and FQGTGA. CDR3 sequence reads: CASSLLVSSYNEQFF. CDR3 sequence (DNA): TGTGCCAGCAGCTTACTGGTTAGCTCCTACAATGAGCAGTTCTTC. The variable domain in full, with the rest retrieved from reference TRBV7-3 and TRBJ2-1, is GAGVSQTPSNKVTEKGKYVELRCDPISGHTALYWYRQSLGQGPEFLIYFQGTGAADDSGLPNDRFFAVRPEGSVSTLKIQRTERGDSAVYLCASSLLVSSYNEQFFGPGTRLTVL.

The rearrangement joins TRBV19 to TRBJ1-5; TRBD1 is a possible D gene (6 bases). The V and J ends lost 3 bases and 6 bases respectively, with 15 bases between them. CDR3 length: 15 residues. Germline V gives CDR1 LNHDA, CDR2 SQIVND (reference sequence). The CDR3 nucleotides are TGTGCCAGTAGTATCACAACAGGGTTTCTTCAGCCCCAGCATTTT. This encodes CASSITTGFLQPQHF.

This clone was counted a single time. This chain uses TRBV18 with TRBJ1-4, with TRBD1 as a possible D gene (6 bases). Trimming left V 1 base short and J 5 bases short, with 14 bases between. Germline-derived CDR1 and CDR2 are KGHSH and LQKENI. The CDR3 runs to 16 residues. CDR3 in DNA: TGTGCCAGCTCACCACTGCAGGGGATGGGGAATGAAAAACTGTTTTTT. It translates to CASSPLQGMGNEKLFF. The variable domain in full, with the rest retrieved from reference TRBV18 and TRBJ1-4, is NAGVMQNPRHLVRRRGQEARLRCSPMKGHSHVYWYRQLPEEGLKFMVYLQKENIIDESGMPKERFSAEFPKEGPSILRIQQVVRGDSAAYFCASSPLQGMGNEKLFFGSGTQLSVL.

The chain couples TRBV7-9 to TRBJ1-2, with TRBD1 matching 7 bases. Trimming removed 8 bases from V and 5 bases from J; junction bases left unmatched: 8. This CDR3 has 13 amino acids. Germline V gives CDR1 SEHNR, CDR2 FQNEAQ (reference sequence). CDR3 nucleotide sequence: TGTGCCAGCGGCCTCAGGGGGTATTATGGCTACACCTTC. Translated: CASGLRGYYGYTF.

The chain recombines TRBV6-2 or TRBV6-3 with TRBJ2-5, with TRBD2 identical over 7 bases. This CDR3 is 13 amino acids long. CDR1 MNHEY and CDR2 SVGEGT come from the germline V gene. Trimming cost V 5 bases and J 5 bases; bases outside gene matches: 5. The CDR3 here is CASSLGGRETQYF. CDR3 coding DNA: TGTGCCAGCAGTCTGGGGGGGAGGGAGACCCAGTACTTC.

V gene TRBV6-5 combines with J gene TRBJ2-1; 11 bases are a match to TRBD2. Germline CDR1 and CDR2: MNHEY and SVGAGI. The CDR3 totals 15 residues. J was trimmed by 9 bases and V by 7 bases; bases with no gene match: 11. CDR3 nucleotide sequence: TGTGCCAGCAAGGGGTGGGGACTAGCGGAAGGTGAGCAGTTCTTC. Protein product: CASKGWGLAEGEQFF.

The chain has TRBV2 and TRBJ1-1; maybe TRBD1 (6 bases). Germline V gene data show CDR1 as SNHLY and CDR2 as FYNNEI. Trimming removed 6 bases at V and 0 bases at J, with 11 bases between. This CDR3 is built from 14 residues. The CDR3 coding sequence is TGTGCCAGCAGAGTCACAGGGATGAACACTGAAGCTTTCTTT. Residues: CASRVTGMNTEAFF.

This sequence joins TRBV30 and TRBJ1-1, with D unresolved. Germline CDR1 is GTSNPN and CDR2 is SVGIG (reference sequence). V was trimmed by 0 bases and J by 0 bases, leaving 5 bases between them. The CDR3 is 13 residues long. This CDR3 is CAWSVYLNTEAFF. For the CDR3, the DNA is TGTGCCTGGAGTGTATATTTGAACACTGAAGCTTTCTTT.

V gene TRBV5-1 combines with J gene TRBJ2-1; D possibly corresponds to TRBD1 (5 bases). Germline values: CDR1 SGHRS, CDR2 YFSETQ. This CDR3 region has 14 residues. Trimming shortened V by 2 bases and J by 8 bases, and 14 bases separated the two germline ends. CDR3 sequence (DNA): TGCGCCAGCAGCTTTGGACATCCCGAAGATGAGCAGTTCTTC. Amino acids: CASSFGHPEDEQFF. Full variable domain (missing parts from reference TRBV5-1 and TRBJ2-1): KAGVTQTPRYLIKTRGQQVTLSCSPISGHRSVSWYQQTPGQGLQFLFEYFSETQRNKGNFPGRFSGRQFSNSRSEMNVSTLELGDSALYLCASSFGHPEDEQFFGPGTRLTVL.

The chain joins TRBV9 to TRBJ2-7; 7 bases agree with TRBD2. J lost 0 bases, V lost 4 bases, and 7 bases had no gene match. Germline lookup yields CDR1 SGDLS and CDR2 YYNGEE. The CDR3 covers 15 residues. The CDR3, as DNA: TGTGCCAGCAGCCATAAGCGGGACGGCTCCTACGAGCAGTACTTC. This gives the protein CASSHKRDGSYEQYF.

This chain connects TRBV5-5 to TRBJ1-2; 11 positions match TRBD1. V shed 0 bases and J 5 bases; nucleotides not matched to a gene: 6. The CDR3 has 16 residues. Germline lookup yields CDR1 SGHKS and CDR2 YYEKEE (reference sequence). CDR3 sequence reads: CASSLGRTGGGYGYTF. In nucleotides, the CDR3 is TGTGCCAGCAGCTTGGGTAGGACAGGGGGCGGTTATGGCTACACCTTC.

This clone was detected a few times. The chain carries TRBV25-1 and TRBJ1-2; 9 bases line up with TRBD1. With V trimmed by 3 bases and J by 4 bases, 9 bases remained unmatched. CDR3 length: 16 residues. In germline, CDR1 is MGHDK, CDR2 SYGVNS. CDR3: CASSDPQGARGYGYTF. The DNA of the CDR3 is TGTGCCAGCAGTGACCCACAGGGGGCTCGGGGCTATGGCTACACCTTC.

This clone was seen a few times. The J gene is TRBJ1-3, the V gene TRBV4-1, with 8 bases matching TRBD1. CDR1 is MGHRA and CDR2 is YSYEKL in the germline V gene. The length of the CDR3 is 16 residues. Trimming cost V 4 bases and J 0 bases; bases outside gene matches: 5. This CDR3 is CASSRGDRSSGNTIYF. The CDR3 DNA reads TGCGCCAGCAGCCGTGGGGACAGGAGCTCTGGAAACACCATATATTTT.

This clone was recorded once. The chain uses TRBV23-1 and TRBJ2-1; D gene ambiguous. TRBV23-1 is assigned to the ORF class and has an uncertain function. The CDR3 is 14 residues long. V lost 5 bases and J 11 bases, leaving 19 bases between the germline ends. The CDR3 protein is CASSAKECQAKQFF. The CDR3 bases are TGCGCCAGCAGTGCAAAGGAATGCCAGGCTAAGCAGTTCTTC.